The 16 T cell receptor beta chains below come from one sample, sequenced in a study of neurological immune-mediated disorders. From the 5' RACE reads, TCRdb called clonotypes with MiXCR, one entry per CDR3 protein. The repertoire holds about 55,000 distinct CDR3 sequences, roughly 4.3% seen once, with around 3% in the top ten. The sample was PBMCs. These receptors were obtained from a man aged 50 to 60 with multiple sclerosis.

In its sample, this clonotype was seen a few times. The CDR3 nucleotides read TGTGCCAGCAGTTCTCGGGGGGCGGGGGAAAACATTCAGTACTTC. Protein: CASSSRGAGENIQYF. This chain connects TRBV27 to TRBJ2-4; D might be TRBD2 (7 bases). Germline CDR1 MNHEY, CDR2 SMNVEV (reference sequence). The CDR3 runs 15 residues. Trimming cost V 4 bases and J 5 bases, with 15 bases left between them.

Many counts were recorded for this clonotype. DNA for the CDR3: TGTGCCAGCAGCCAAACCCCTTGGACTGAAGCTTTCTTT. Protein sequence: CASSQTPWTEAFF. This sequence joins TRBV3-1 and TRBJ1-1; no definite D call. From germline, CDR1 is LGHDT and CDR2 YNNKEL (reference sequence). Deletions cut 2 bases from V and 5 bases from J, with 9 bases between. The CDR3 runs 13 residues.

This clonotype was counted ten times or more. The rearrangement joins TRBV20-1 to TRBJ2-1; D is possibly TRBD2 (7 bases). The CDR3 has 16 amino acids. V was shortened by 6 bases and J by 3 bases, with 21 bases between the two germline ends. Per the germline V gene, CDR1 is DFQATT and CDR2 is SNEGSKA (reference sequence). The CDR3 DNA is TGCAGTGCCCGGGACCGGGGGGCCACTCTCTACAATGAGCAGTTCTTC. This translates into CSARDRGATLYNEQFF.

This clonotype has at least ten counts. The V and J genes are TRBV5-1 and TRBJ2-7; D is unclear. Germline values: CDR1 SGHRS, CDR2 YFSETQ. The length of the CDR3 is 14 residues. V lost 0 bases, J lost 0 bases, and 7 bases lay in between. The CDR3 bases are TGCGCCAGCAGCTTGGCTGTCAGCTCCTACGAGCAGTACTTC. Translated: CASSLAVSSYEQYF.

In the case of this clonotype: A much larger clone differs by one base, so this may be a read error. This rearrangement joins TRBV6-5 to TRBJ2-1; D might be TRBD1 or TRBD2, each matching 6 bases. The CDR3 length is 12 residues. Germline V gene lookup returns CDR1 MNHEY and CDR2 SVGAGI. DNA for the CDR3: TGTGTCGCCGGGGGCGGTCCGTTGGGGCAGTTCTTC. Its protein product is CVAGGGPLGQFF.

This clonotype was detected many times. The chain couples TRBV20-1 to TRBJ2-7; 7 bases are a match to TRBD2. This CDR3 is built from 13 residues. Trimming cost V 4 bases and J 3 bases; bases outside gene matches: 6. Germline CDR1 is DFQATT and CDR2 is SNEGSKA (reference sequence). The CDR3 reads CSANPGGYYEQYF. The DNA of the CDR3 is TGCAGTGCTAACCCGGGAGGCTACTACGAGCAGTACTTC.

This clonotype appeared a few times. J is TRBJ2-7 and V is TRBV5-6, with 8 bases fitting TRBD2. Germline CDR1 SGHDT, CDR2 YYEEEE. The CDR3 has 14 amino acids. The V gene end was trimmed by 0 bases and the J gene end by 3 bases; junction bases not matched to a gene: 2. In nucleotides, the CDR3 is TGTGCCAGCAGCTTGGTACTAGCGGACTACGAGCAGTACTTC. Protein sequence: CASSLVLADYEQYF. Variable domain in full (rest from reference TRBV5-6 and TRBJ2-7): DAGVTQSPTHLIKTRGQQVTLRCSPKSGHDTVSWYQQALGQGPQFIFQYYEEEERQRGNFPDRFSGHQFPNYSSELNVNALLLGDSALYLCASSLVLADYEQYFGPGTRLTVT.

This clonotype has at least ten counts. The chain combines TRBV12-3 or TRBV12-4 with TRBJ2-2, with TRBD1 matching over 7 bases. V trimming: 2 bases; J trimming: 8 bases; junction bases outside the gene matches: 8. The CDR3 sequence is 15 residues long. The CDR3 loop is CASSLSGQVGGELFF. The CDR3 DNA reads TGTGCCAGCAGTTTAAGTGGACAGGTTGGAGGGGAGCTGTTTTTT.

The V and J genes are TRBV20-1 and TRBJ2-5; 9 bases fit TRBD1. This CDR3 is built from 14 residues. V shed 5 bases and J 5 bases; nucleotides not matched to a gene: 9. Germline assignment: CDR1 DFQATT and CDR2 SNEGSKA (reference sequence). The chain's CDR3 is CSAFSGQGTETQYF. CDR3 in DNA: TGCAGTGCTTTTTCGGGACAGGGAACGGAGACCCAGTACTTC.

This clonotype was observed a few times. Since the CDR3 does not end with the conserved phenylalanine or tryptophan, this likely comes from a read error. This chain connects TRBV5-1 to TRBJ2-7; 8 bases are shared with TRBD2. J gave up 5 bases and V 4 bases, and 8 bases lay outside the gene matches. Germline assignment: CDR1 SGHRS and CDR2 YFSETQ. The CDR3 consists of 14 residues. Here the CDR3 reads CASSPPAGENEQYN. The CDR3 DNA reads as TGCGCCAGCAGCCCCCCAGCGGGAGAGAACGAGCAGTACAAC.

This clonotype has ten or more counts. CDR3 amino acids: CASSEEGGGASPLHF. The CDR3 region has the DNA TGTGCCAGCAGTGAAGAAGGGGGGGGGGCTTCACCCCTCCACTTT. The chain links TRBV6-1 to TRBJ1-6, with D possibly being TRBD1 (6 bases). The CDR3 has 15 residues. Trimming removed 1 base from V and 9 bases from J, with 13 bases in between. Germline V gives CDR1 MNHNS, CDR2 SASEGT.

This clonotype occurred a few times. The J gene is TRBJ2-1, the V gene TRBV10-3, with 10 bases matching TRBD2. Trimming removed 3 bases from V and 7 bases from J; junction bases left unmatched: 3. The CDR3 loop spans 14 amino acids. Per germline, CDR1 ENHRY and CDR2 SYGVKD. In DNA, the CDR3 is TGTGCCATCAGTGATATTAGCGGGAGGAATGAGCAGTTCTTC. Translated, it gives CAISDISGRNEQFF.

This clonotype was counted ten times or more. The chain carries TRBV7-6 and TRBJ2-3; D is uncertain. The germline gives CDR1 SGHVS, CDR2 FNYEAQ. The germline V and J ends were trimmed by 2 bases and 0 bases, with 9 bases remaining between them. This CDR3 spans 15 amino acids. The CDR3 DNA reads TGTGCCAGCAGCTTATGGGGATCTAGCACAGATACGCAGTATTTT. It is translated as CASSLWGSSTDTQYF. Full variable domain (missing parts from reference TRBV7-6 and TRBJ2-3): GAGVSQSPRYKVTKRGQDVALRCDPISGHVSLYWYRQALGQGPEFLTYFNYEAQQDKSGLPNDRFSAERPEGSISTLTIQRTEQRDSAMYRCASSLWGSSTDTQYFGPGTRLTVL.

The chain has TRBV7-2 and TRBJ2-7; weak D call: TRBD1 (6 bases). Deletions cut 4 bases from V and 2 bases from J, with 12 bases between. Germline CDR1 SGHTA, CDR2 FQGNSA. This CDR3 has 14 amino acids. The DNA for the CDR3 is TGTGCCAGCAGCTACCACAGGGCGACCTACGAGCAGTACTTC. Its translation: CASSYHRATYEQYF.

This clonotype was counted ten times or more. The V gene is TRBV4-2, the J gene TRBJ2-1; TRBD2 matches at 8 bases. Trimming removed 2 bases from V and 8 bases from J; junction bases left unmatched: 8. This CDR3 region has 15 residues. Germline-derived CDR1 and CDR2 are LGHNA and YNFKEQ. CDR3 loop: CASSQPTAGVDEQFF. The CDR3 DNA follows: TGTGCCAGCAGCCAACCAACAGCGGGAGTGGATGAGCAGTTCTTC.

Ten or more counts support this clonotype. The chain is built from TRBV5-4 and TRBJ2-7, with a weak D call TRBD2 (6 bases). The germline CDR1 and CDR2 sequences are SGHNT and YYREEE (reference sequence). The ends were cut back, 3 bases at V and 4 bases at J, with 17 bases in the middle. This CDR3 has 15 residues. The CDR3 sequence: CASSSRASAAYEQYF. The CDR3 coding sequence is TGTGCCAGCAGCTCCCGGGCTAGCGCCGCTTACGAGCAGTACTTC.